The entry below describes one T cell receptor (beta chain). Its antigen remains undetermined. Qualities for individual bases were not recorded, and no much larger clone is one base off. A two-step, bias-controlled multiplex PCR was used to amplify TCRbeta CDR3 regions from genomic DNA. The multiplex PCR included primers specific for each TRBV and TRBJ gene segment. The immunoSEQ Assay was used to generate TCRbeta repertoire data. The study's own analysis went as follows. A relative-frequency ratio and a modified nearest-neighbor algorithm were applied to filter and cluster reads so that closely related sequences were merged. V, D and J gene assignments for CDR3 sequences followed IMGT annotation. Template counts were normalized for PCR amplification bias and quantified against synthetic TCR CDR3 analog sequences. Only unique productive sequences, defined as in-frame CDR3 sequences lacking stop codons, were included in the analyses. The immunoSEQ Analyzer software was used to compute clonality, defined as 1 minus Pielou's evenness, and iChao1 richness. JMP was used for statistical testing, with Student's t-test or a non-parametric test applied depending on Shapiro-Wilk normality results. Sourced from immuneACCESS, this table was stored by TCRdb with only in-frame sequences that have V and J called. A share of the clones is absent; for the studies checked, an unresolved V gene accounts for under half, and the remainder has no known explanation. V and J calls and clone size are given by that table; D and trimming were obtained from the DNA. Within this sample are about 5,100 clones, with 95% to 98% of them counted one time only. The ten largest account for 0.55% to 0.6% of the sample.

This entry is derived from a study of naive CD8 T cells in extremely preterm neonates (dated by TCRdb to the late 2010s). Background for the entire study: The adult participants' age range is given as 25-50 years in the abstract but as 20-50 years in the methods. TCRbeta CDR3 repertoires of sorted naive CD8+ T cells were compared across four age groups: extremely preterm neonates, term neonates, young children and adults.

Overall results and qualifications from the work: Preterm CDR3s were shorter, with fewer N additions and less junctional trimming, and were closer to germline than those of older groups. A small sample size and variable productive template counts among preterm samples were noted by the authors as limitations. A larger fraction of CDR3 nucleotide sequences was shared among preterm neonates (about 2.7%) than among term neonates (roughly 0.4%), young children (approximately 0.03%) and adults (around 0.01%). Prospective longitudinal studies of preterm and term neonates were called for by the authors so that T cell development could be tracked within individuals. Compared with all other age groups, preterm neonates showed significantly lower iChao1 richness (p < 0.05) along with an even clone distribution, indicating a less rich repertoire.

Here V drops 1 base and J drops 8 bases, and the junction holds 10 bases not matched to any gene. From its cysteine to its phenylalanine, the CDR3 spans 16 amino acids. Only the CDR3 region is kept as DNA, spanning 48 bases read in frame from base 1. From a lookup of the germline V gene, CDR1 and CDR2 are SGDLS and YYNGEE. Peripheral blood was donated by five healthy children aged 16-56 months who were having elective routine surgery, plus five healthy nonsmoking adults. The adult controls were healthy nonsmokers between about 19 and 55 years old, with a median age of approximately 41 years. A FACSAria III cell sorter was used to sort live, Annexin V-negative naive CD8+ T cells (CD3+CD8+CD45RA+CCR7+). Between roughly 18,000 and 100,000 naive CD8+ T cells were sorted per sample. Mononuclear cells were isolated from diluted blood by Ficoll-Paque density gradient centrifugation. Before sorting, mononuclear cells were cryopreserved in 10% DMSO with about 90% FBS and kept in long-term storage at -150 degrees C. Thawed cells were stained with Annexin V and antibodies against CD3, CD8, CCR7 and CD45RA. Genomic DNA was extracted from snap-frozen sorted cell pellets with the DNeasy Blood and Tissue Kit.

The rearrangement combines TRBV9 with TRBJ2-1, with TRBD1 identical over 9 junction bases. Sequencing input: naive CD8+ T cells from blood. The clonotype comes from a human donor in good health. The DNA sequence follows: TGTGCCAGCAGCGTATTATCAGGACAGGGGCTGGATGAGCAGTTCTTC. Its translation is CASSVLSGQGLDEQFF.